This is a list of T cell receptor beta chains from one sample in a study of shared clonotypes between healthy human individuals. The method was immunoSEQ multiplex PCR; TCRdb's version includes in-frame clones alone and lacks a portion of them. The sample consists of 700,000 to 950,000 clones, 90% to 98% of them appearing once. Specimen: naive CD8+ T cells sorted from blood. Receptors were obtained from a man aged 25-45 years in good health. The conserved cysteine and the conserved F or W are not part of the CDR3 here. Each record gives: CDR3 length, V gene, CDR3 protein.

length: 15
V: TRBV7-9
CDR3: ATIPILTSGRAGEQF

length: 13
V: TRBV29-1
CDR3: SVVFSGQLTGELF

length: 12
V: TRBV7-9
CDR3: ASSSQTGIGEQY

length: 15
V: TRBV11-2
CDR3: ASSLELTGYSGNTIY

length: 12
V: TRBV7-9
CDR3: ASSLNQFPGELF

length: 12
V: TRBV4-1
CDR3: ASSQVSGGGEQY

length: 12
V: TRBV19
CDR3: ASSIAAGPNEQF

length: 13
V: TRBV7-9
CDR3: ASSDDRSPSYEQY

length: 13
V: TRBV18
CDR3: ASSPNHRSPYEQY

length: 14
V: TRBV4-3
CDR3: ASSQDWTGSVEKLF

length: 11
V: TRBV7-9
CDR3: ASSSRSNNEQF

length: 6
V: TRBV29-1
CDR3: SVQEQF

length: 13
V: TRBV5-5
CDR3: ASSLPLAMNTEAF